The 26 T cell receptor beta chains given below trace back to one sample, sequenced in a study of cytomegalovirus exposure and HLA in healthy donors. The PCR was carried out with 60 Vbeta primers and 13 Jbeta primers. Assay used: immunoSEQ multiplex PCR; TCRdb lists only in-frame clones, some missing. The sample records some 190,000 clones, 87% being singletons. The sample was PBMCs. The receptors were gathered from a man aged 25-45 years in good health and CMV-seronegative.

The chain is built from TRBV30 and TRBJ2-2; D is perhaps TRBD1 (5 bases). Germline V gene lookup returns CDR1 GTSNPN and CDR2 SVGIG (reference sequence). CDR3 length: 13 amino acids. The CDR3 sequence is CAQGVGNTGELFF. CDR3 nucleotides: TGTGCTCAAGGGGTCGGGAACACCGGGGAGCTGTTTTTT.

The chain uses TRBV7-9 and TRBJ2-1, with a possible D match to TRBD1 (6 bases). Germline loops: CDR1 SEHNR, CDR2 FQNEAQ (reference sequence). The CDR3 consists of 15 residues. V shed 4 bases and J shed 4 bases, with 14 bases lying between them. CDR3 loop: CASSSGAEGYNEQFF. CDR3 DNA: TGTGCCAGCAGCTCAGGGGCCGAGGGATACAATGAGCAGTTCTTC.

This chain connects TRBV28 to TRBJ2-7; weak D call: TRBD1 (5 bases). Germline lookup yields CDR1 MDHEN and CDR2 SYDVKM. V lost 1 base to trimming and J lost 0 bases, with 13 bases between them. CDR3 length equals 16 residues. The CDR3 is CASSLSQGSGSYEQYF. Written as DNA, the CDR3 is TGTGCCAGCAGTTTATCTCAGGGCTCGGGCTCCTACGAGCAGTACTTC.

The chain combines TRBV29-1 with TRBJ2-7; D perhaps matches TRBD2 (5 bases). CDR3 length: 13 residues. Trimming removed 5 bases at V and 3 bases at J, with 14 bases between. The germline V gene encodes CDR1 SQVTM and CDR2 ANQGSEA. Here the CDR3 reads CSVWTGSFYEQYF. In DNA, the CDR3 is TGCAGCGTTTGGACGGGATCCTTCTACGAGCAGTACTTC.

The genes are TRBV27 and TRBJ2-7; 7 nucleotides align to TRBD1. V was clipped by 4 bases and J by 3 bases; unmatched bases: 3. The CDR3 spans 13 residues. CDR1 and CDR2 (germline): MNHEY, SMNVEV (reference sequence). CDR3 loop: CASSSGGLYEQYF. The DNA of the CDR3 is TGTGCCAGCAGTTCAGGGGGTCTCTACGAGCAGTACTTC.

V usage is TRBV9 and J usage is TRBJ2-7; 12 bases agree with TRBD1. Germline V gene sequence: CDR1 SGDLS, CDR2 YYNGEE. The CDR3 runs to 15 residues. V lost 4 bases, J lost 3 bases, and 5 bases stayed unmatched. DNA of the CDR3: TGTGCCAGCAGCAAGGGACAGGGGGCGGTCTACGAGCAGTACTTC. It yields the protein CASSKGQGAVYEQYF.

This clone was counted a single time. CDR3 in DNA: TGTGCCAGCAGGGAACAGGGGAATAGCAATCAGCCCCAGCATTTT. Translated, it gives CASREQGNSNQPQHF. The chain is built from TRBV2 and TRBJ1-5; 7 positions agree with TRBD1. Germline V gene data show CDR1 as SNHLY and CDR2 as FYNNEI. Trimming cost V 6 bases and J 0 bases; bases outside gene matches: 5. This CDR3 has 15 amino acids.

The chain's CDR3 is CAWSEPRQGHYTIYF. The CDR3 coding sequence is TGTGCCTGGAGTGAACCGAGACAGGGTCATTACACCATATATTTT. The chain links TRBV30 to TRBJ1-3; 7 nucleotides match TRBD1. J lost 8 bases, V lost 1 base, and 11 bases had no gene match. Germline V gene lookup returns CDR1 GTSNPN and CDR2 SVGIG (reference sequence). The CDR3 has 15 residues.

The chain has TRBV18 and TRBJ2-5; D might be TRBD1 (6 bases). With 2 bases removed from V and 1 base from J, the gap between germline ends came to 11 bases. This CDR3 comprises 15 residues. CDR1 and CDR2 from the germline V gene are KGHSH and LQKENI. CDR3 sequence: CASSPTRQVQETQYF. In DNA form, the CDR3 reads TGTGCCAGCTCACCAACCCGACAGGTCCAAGAGACCCAGTACTTC.

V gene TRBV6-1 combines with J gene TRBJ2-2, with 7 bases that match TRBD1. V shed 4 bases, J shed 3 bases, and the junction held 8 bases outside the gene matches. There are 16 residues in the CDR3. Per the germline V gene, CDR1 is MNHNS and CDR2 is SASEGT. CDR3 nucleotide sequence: TGTGCCAGCAGTGGACAGGGACAGAGGGACACCGGGGAGCTGTTTTTT. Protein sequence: CASSGQGQRDTGELFF.

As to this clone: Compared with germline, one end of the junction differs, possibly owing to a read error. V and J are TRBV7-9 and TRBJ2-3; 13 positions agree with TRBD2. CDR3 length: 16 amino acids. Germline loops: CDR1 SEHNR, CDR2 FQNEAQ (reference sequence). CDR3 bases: TGCGCCAGCAGCCAAACTAGCGGGGGGGCATCAGATACGCAGTATTTT. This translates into CASSQTSGGASDTQYF.

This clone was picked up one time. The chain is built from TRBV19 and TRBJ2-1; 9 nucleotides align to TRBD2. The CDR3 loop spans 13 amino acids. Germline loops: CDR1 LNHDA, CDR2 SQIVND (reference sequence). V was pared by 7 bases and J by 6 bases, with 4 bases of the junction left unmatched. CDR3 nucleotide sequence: TGTGCCAGTAAGCTAGCGGGAACCAATGAGCAGTTCTTC. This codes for CASKLAGTNEQFF. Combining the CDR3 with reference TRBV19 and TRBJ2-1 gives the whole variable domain DGGITQSPKYLFRKEGQNVTLSCEQNLNHDAMYWYRQDPGQGLRLIYYSQIVNDFQKGDIAEGYSVSREKKESFPLTVTSAQKNPTAFYLCASKLAGTNEQFFGPGTRLTVL.

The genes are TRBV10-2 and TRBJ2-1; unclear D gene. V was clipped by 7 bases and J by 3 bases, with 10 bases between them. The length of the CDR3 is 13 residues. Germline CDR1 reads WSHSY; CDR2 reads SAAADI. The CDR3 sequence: CASIDLGYNEQFF. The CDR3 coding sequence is TGCGCCAGCATCGACCTAGGCTACAATGAGCAGTTCTTC.

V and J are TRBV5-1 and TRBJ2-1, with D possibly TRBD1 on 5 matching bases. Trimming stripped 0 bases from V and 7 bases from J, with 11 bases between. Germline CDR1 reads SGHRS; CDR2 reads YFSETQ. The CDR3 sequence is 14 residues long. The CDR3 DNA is TGCGCCAGCAGCTTGGCGTCAGCAGGGAATGAGCAGTTCTTC. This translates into CASSLASAGNEQFF. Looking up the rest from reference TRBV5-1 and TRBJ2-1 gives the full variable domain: KAGVTQTPRYLIKTRGQQVTLSCSPISGHRSVSWYQQTPGQGLQFLFEYFSETQRNKGNFPGRFSGRQFSNSRSEMNVSTLELGDSALYLCASSLASAGNEQFFGPGTRLTVL.

CDR3 bases: TGTGCCAGCAGTGAACCGACAGCTTCCTACAATGAGCAGTTCTTC. It translates to CASSEPTASYNEQFF. The rearrangement links TRBV2 to TRBJ2-1; possible D gene TRBD1, 5 bases. This CDR3 has 15 amino acids. Germline V gene sequence: CDR1 SNHLY, CDR2 FYNNEI. V lost 2 bases to trimming and J lost 1 base, with 9 bases between them.

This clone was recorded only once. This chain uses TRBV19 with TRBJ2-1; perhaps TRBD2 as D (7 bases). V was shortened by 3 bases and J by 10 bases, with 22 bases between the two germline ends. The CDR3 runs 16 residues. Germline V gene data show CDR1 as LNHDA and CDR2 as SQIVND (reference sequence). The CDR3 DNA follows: TGTGCCAGTAGTATGACCCGGCGGGGGCGCGCGGAGGAGCAGTTCTTC. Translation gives CASSMTRRGRAEEQFF.

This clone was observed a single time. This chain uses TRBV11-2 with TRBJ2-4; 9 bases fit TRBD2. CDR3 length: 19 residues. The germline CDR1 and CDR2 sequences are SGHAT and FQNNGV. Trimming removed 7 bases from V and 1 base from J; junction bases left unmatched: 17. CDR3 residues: CASTRGGSGTAKAKNIQYF. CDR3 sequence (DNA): TGTGCCAGCACGCGGGGGGGGTCCGGAACTGCGAAGGCCAAAAACATTCAGTACTTC.

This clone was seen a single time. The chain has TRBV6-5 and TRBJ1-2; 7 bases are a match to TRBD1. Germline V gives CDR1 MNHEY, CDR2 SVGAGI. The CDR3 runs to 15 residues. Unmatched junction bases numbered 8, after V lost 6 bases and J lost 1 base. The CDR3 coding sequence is TGTGCCAGCAGCCCCGGGACAGCCAGTAACTATGGCTACACCTTC. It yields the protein CASSPGTASNYGYTF.

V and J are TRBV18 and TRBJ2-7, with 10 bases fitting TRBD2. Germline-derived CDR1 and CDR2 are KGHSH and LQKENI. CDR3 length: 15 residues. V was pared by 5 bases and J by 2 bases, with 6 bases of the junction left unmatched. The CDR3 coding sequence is TGTGCCAGCTCAGATCTAGCGGGAGCTCCCTACGAGCAGTACTTC. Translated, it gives CASSDLAGAPYEQYF.

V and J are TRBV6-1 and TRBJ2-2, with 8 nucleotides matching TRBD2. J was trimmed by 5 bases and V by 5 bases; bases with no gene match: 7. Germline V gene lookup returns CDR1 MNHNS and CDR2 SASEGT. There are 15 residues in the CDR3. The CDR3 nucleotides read TGTGCCAGCAGTCTCAACCGGGGGGGAACCGGGGAGCTGTTTTTT. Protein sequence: CASSLNRGGTGELFF.

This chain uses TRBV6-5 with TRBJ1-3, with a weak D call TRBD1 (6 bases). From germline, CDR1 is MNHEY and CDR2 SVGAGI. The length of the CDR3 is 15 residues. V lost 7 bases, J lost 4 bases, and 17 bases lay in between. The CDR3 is CASNPTGSLGNTIYF. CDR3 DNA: TGTGCCAGCAATCCCACAGGGTCCCTCGGAAACACCATATATTTT.

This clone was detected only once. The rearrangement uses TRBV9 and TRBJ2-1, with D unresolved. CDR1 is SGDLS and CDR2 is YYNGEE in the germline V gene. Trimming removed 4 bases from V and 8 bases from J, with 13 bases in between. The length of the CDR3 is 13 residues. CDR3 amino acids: CASSPGYNDEQFF. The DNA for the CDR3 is TGTGCCAGCAGCCCGGGTTACAACGATGAGCAGTTCTTC.

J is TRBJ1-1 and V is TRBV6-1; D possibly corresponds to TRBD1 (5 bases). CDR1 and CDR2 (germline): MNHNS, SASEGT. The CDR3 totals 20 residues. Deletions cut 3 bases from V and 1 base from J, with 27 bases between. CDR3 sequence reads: CASSDPTRQTRARTNTEAFF. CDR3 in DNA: TGTGCCAGCAGTGACCCCACAAGACAGACCCGAGCTAGAACGAACACTGAAGCTTTCTTT.

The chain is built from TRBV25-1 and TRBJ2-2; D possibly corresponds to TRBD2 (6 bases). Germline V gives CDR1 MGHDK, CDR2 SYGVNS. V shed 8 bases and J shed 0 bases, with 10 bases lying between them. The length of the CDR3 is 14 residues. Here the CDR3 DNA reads TGTGCCAGCGCCGGGACTCCGAACACCGGGGAGCTGTTTTTT. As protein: CASAGTPNTGELFF.

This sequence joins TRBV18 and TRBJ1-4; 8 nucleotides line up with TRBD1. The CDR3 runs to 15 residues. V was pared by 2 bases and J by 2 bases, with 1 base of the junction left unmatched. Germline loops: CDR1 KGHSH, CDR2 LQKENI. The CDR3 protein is CASSPRTGTNEKLFF. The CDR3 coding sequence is TGTGCCAGCTCACCAAGGACAGGGACTAATGAAAAACTGTTTTTT.

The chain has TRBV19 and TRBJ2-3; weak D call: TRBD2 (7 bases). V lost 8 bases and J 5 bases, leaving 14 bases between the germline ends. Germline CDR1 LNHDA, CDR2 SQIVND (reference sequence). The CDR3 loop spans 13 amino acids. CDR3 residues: CASGGGRVDTQYF. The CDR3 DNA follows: TGTGCCAGTGGGGGGGGCCGTGTAGATACGCAGTATTTT.